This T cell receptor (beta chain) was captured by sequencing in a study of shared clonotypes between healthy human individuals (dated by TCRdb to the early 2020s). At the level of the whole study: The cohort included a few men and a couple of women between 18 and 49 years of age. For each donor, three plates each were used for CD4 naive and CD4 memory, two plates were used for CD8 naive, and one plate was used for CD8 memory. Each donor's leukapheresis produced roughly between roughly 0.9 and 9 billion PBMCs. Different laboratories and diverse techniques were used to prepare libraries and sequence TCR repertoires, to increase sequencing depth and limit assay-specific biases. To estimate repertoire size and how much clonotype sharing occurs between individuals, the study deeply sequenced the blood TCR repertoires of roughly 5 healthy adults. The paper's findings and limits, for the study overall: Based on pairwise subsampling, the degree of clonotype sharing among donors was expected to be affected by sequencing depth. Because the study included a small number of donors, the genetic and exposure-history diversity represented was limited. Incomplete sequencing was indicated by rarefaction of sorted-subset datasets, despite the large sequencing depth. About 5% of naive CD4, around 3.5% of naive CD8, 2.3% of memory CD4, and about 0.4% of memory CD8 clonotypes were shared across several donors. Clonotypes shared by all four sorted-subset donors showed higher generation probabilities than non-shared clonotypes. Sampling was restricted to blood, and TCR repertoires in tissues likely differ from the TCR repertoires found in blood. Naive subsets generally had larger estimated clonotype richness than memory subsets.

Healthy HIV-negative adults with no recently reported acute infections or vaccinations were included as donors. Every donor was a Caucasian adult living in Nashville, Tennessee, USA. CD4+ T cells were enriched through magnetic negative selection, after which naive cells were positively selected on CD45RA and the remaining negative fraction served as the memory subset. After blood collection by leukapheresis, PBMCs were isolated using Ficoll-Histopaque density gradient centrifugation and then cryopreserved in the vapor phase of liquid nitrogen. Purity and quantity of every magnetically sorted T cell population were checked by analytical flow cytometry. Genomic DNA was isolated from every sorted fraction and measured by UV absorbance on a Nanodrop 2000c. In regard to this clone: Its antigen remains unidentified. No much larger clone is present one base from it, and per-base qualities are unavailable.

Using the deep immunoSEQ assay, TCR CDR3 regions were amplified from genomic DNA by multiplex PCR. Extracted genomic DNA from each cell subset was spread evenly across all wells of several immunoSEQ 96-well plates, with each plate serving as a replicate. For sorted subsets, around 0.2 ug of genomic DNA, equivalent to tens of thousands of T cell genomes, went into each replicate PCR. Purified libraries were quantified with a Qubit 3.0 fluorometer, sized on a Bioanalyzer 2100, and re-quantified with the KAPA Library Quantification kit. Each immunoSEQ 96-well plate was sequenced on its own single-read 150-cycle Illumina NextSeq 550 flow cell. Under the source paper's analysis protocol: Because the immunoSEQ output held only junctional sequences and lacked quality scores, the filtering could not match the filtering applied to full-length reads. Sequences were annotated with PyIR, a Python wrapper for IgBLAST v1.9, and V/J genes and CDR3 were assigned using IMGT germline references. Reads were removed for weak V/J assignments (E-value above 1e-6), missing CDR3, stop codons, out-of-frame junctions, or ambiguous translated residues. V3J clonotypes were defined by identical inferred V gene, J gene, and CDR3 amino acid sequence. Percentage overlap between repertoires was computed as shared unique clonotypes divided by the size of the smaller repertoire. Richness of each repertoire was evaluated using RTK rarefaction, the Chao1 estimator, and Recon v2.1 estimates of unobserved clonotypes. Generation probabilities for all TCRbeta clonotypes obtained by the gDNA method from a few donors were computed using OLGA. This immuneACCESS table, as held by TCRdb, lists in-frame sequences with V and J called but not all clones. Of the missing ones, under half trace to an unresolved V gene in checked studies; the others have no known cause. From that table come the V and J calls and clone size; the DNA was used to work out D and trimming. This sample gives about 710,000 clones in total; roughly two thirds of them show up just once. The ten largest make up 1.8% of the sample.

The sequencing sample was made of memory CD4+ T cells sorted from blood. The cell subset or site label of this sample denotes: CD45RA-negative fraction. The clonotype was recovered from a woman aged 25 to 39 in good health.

The DNA sequence is given as TGCGCCAGCAGTGCGACAGGGGGCGGACGGTACCAAGAGACCCAGTACTTC. The translation is CASSATGGGRYQETQYF. The chain employs TRBV10-2 and TRBJ2-5; a stretch of 10 junction bases matches TRBD1. The CDR3 measures 17 amino acids from cysteine to phenylalanine. Of the read, only the CDR3 DNA is kept; its 51 bases are in frame from base 1. The junction shows trimming of 4 bases on V and 0 bases on J, and the gene matches do not reach 8 bases of it. CDR1 and CDR2 are read off the germline V gene as WSHSY and SAAADI.